One and the same sample provided the 11 T cell receptor beta chains below, sequenced in a study of T-cell memory formation after mild COVID-19. TCRdb fed the 5' RACE reads into MiXCR, producing one record per CDR3 protein. The table records roughly 620,000 distinct CDR3 sequences, roughly 18% of them present only once. The material sequenced was PBMCs or a T cell subset sorted from them (not recorded which). The receptors here all came from an adult woman who had mild COVID-19 (a few samples of this study predate the infection). Cell type and time point are not known.

The rearrangement joins TRBV3-1 to TRBJ1-1; D is undetermined. Trimming took 6 bases from V and 9 from J, leaving 20 bases between them. The germline gives CDR1 LGHDT, CDR2 YNNKEL (reference sequence). CDR3 length: 14 residues. The CDR3 here is CASRPGISTLKAFF. Here the CDR3 DNA reads TGTGCCAGCAGACCGGGCATCTCCACACTGAAAGCTTTCTTT.

This clonotype has a handful of counts. The chain carries TRBV7-2 and TRBJ2-1, with D perhaps matching TRBD2 (6 bases). Trimming took 1 base from V and 1 from J, leaving 11 bases between them. The CDR3 is made up of 16 amino acids. Germline V gene sequence: CDR1 SGHTA, CDR2 FQGNSA. The CDR3 DNA reads as TGTGCCAGCAGCTTAGTTCCGGGGAGGTCCTACAATGAGCAGTTCTTC. Amino acids: CASSLVPGRSYNEQFF.

The rearrangement links TRBV7-3 to TRBJ2-1, with TRBD1 identical over 9 bases. The CDR3 consists of 15 residues. CDR1 SGHTA and CDR2 FQGTGA come from the germline V gene. J gave up 7 bases and V 2 bases, and 6 bases lay outside the gene matches. CDR3 residues: CASSLSTGGGNEQFF. The CDR3 region has the DNA TGTGCCAGCAGCTTATCTACAGGGGGCGGGAATGAGCAGTTCTTC.

The chain recombines TRBV5-4 with TRBJ2-5, with a possible D match to TRBD1 (5 bases). Germline-derived CDR1 and CDR2 are SGHNT and YYREEE (reference sequence). This CDR3 contains 16 residues. V gave up 0 bases and J gave up 2 bases, with 14 bases separating them. For the CDR3, the DNA is TGTGCCAGCAGCTTGGCAAACCCAGGGTCTCAAGAGACCCAGTACTTC. This codes for CASSLANPGSQETQYF.

This clonotype was picked up a small number of times. V is TRBV18 and J is TRBJ2-3, with 11 bases aligning to TRBD2. The trim removed 0 bases at V and 1 base at J, leaving 0 bases unmatched. Germline CDR1 KGHSH, CDR2 LQKENI. The CDR3 runs 16 residues. CDR3 protein: CASSPPTSGGTDTQYF. The CDR3, as DNA: TGTGCCAGCTCACCACCGACTAGCGGGGGCACAGATACGCAGTATTTT.

A few counts support this clonotype. The chain joins TRBV5-3 to TRBJ2-5; D is ambiguous. TRBV5-3 is an ORF; its function is uncertain. The V end was cut by 10 bases, the J end by 7 bases, with 5 bases between. The CDR3 totals 8 residues. This CDR3 is CAVTTQYF. The DNA for the CDR3 is TGTGCCGTTACGACCCAGTACTTC.

The chain employs TRBV13 and TRBJ2-7; the match to TRBD1 covers 7 bases. V was clipped by 5 bases and J by 2 bases; unmatched bases: 6. The length of the CDR3 is 14 residues. The germline gives CDR1 PRHDT, CDR2 FYEKMQ (reference sequence). The CDR3 is CASSASGQAYEQYF. The CDR3 nucleotides read TGTGCCAGCAGCGCCTCTGGACAGGCCTACGAGCAGTACTTC.

This clonotype was counted between two and nine times. The chain uses TRBV7-3 and TRBJ1-1; 7 nucleotides agree with TRBD1. The V and J ends lost 4 bases and 6 bases, in that order; junction bases with no gene match: 5. The CDR3 sequence is 13 residues long. Looked up from germline, CDR1 is SGHTA and CDR2 is FQGTGA. As DNA, the CDR3 is TGTGCCAGCAGCTCACAGGGGAATTCTGAAGCTTTCTTT. It encodes CASSSQGNSEAFF.

The table lists this clonotype with many counts. The V and J genes are TRBV5-1 and TRBJ2-3, with 7 positions matching TRBD2. The junction had 4 bases not matched to a gene; V was cut back by 4 bases and J by 2 bases. The CDR3 is 14 amino acids. CDR1 and CDR2 from the germline V gene are SGHRS and YFSETQ. CDR3 DNA: TGCGCCAGCAGCCCTAGCGGTGTCACAGATACGCAGTATTTT. The encoded protein is CASSPSGVTDTQYF. Combining the CDR3 with reference TRBV5-1 and TRBJ2-3 gives the whole variable domain KAGVTQTPRYLIKTRGQQVTLSCSPISGHRSVSWYQQTPGQGLQFLFEYFSETQRNKGNFPGRFSGRQFSNSRSEMNVSTLELGDSALYLCASSPSGVTDTQYFGPGTRLTVL.

The chain couples TRBV7-2 to TRBJ2-1, with 11 bases fitting TRBD2. V shed 5 bases, J shed 2 bases, and the junction held 8 bases outside the gene matches. Germline CDR1 and CDR2: SGHTA and FQGNSA. The CDR3 has 17 residues. The CDR3 DNA reads TGTGCCAGCAGCCACCCGGGACTAGCGGAGACCTACAATGAGCAGTTCTTC. Its translation is CASSHPGLAETYNEQFF.

The V and J genes are TRBV5-1 and TRBJ2-1, with unresolved D. V shed 5 bases and J shed 9 bases, with 9 bases lying between them. CDR1 is SGHRS and CDR2 is YFSETQ in the germline V gene. The CDR3 spans 11 residues. CDR3 region: CASRSIGEQFF. The DNA of the CDR3 is TGCGCCAGCAGATCAATCGGTGAGCAGTTCTTC.